The clone carrying this TCR beta chain was counted ten times or more. As yet, its antigen is unknown. This entry comes from a study of identical twins. Study results and caveats: The abundant beta clonotypes from cord blood had fewer insertions, and memory repertoires had none of this. Twin pairs' shared out-of-frame alpha sequences were enriched in low generation probability. Among monozygotic twins, out-of-frame TCR alpha sharing exceeded what models predicted.

TCRdb re-derived calls from the 5' RACE reads in MiXCR, one entry per CDR3 protein. The data contain a few hundred thousand distinct CDR3 sequences, around a tenth of them singletons. Germline-derived CDR1 and CDR2 are SGHRS and YFSETQ. There are 15 residues in the CDR3. V was clipped by 4 bases and J by 5 bases; unmatched bases: 10. These sequences were also reported in another study, on yellow fever vaccine responses in identical twins.

The clonotype was recovered from a young woman in good health. Sample: PBMCs. The chain recombines TRBV5-1 with TRBJ1-2; 8 bases are shared with TRBD1. For the CDR3, the DNA is TGCGCCAGCAGCCTCGGACAGGGTCTCGGTTATGGCTACACCTTC. Amino acids: CASSLGQGLGYGYTF.